The T cell receptor beta chain under discussion was sequenced for a study of CD4 T cells in relation to SARS-CoV-2 and coronaviruses. Study overall: A couple of subjects were Hispanic; patients were 7 or 8 males and 4 females.

Worth noting for this clone: Antigen: not known.

Study-level findings and limits: No donor gave both pre-pandemic and post-infection samples. No crossreactivity against non-spike viral proteins was tested here.

Assay: immunoSEQ multiplex PCR; the TCRdb copy retains only in-frame clones and omits some. Of tens of thousands of clones listed, about 91% are singletons. The sequenced sample was naive CD4+ T cells from PBMCs. Subset noted: naive CD4+ T cells isolated by negative enrichment. The receptor was isolated from an adult with COVID-19.

As DNA, the CDR3 is TGTGCCAGCAGCCTTCCCTGGGGACTCCAAGAGACCCAGTACTTC. Protein product: CASSLPWGLQETQYF. The chain uses TRBV3-1 (or the pseudogene TRBV3-2) and TRBJ2-5, with D tentatively TRBD2 (6 bases). This CDR3 has 15 residues. Germline CDR1 reads LGHDT; CDR2 reads YNNKEL (reference sequence). Trimming pared 4 bases from V and 1 base from J, leaving 13 bases between.